The next 22 T cell receptor beta chains were all read from a single sample in a study of blood T cell repertoires in COVID-19 (TCRdb year 2020). To prepare the library, the immunoSEQ multiplex PCR assay was applied. What TCRdb holds here is the immuneACCESS table cut down to in-frame rearrangements. Part of the clones is not present; checked against another copy, under half of the missing clones reflect an unresolved V gene, and the others are unexplained. The sample has fewer than 250,000 clones on record, about 91% of them singletons. Together, the top ten hold 0.95% to 1.5% of the sample. The sample was peripheral blood. Source of these receptors: a man under 40 with acute or convalescent COVID-19.

DNA of the CDR3: TGTGCCAGCAGCGTGACAGGGCTGAACACTGAAGCTTTCTTT. Translation gives CASSVTGLNTEAFF. V and J are TRBV9 and TRBJ1-1; 7 bases are a match to TRBD1. V trimming: 2 bases; J trimming: 0 bases; junction bases outside the gene matches: 1. Germline CDR1 SGDLS, CDR2 YYNGEE. This CDR3 spans 14 amino acids.

This clone has just one count. This rearrangement joins TRBV11-3 to TRBJ2-5, with D possibly TRBD2 on 7 matching bases. The germline V gene has CDR1 SGHNT and CDR2 YENEEA. Between the trimmed V and J ends, which lost 4 bases and 9 bases, there was a span of 12 bases. The CDR3 consists of 12 residues. The CDR3 coding sequence is TGTGCCAGCAGCTCCCTGGGGGGGCCCCAGTACTTC. It is translated as CASSSLGGPQYF.

V is TRBV4-1 and J is TRBJ2-7; TRBD1 matches 7 bases. The CDR3 runs to 15 residues. Germline trimming cut 1 base from V and 4 bases from J; bases unmatched to any gene: 7. Germline values: CDR1 MGHRA, CDR2 YSYEKL. This chain's CDR3 is CASSQAPGGRYEQYF. CDR3 DNA: TGCGCCAGCAGCCAAGCACCAGGGGGAAGATACGAGCAGTACTTC.

The chain uses TRBV6-1 and TRBJ2-1, with TRBD2 matching 8 bases. Germline V CDR1 and CDR2: MNHNS, SASEGT. With 4 bases clipped from V and 2 bases from J, the junction kept 7 bases outside the gene matches. The CDR3 has 16 amino acids. This CDR3 reads CASSAREGAPYNEQFF. The DNA of the CDR3 is TGTGCCAGCAGTGCTCGGGAGGGAGCCCCCTACAATGAGCAGTTCTTC.

The V and J genes are TRBV27 and TRBJ2-5; 9 bases line up with TRBD2. The V gene's germline CDR1 is MNHEY and CDR2 SMNVEV (reference sequence). The CDR3 covers 14 residues. With 7 bases clipped from V and 1 base from J, the junction kept 4 bases outside the gene matches. CDR3: CASKLLAGQETQYF. The CDR3 coding sequence is TGTGCCAGCAAGCTACTAGCGGGCCAAGAGACCCAGTACTTC.

V usage is TRBV12-5 and J usage is TRBJ2-5; TRBD1 agrees at 9 bases. The CDR3 runs to 13 residues. The germline V gene encodes CDR1 LGHNT and CDR2 FRNRAP. Unmatched junction bases numbered 4, after V lost 6 bases and J lost 5 bases. Here the CDR3 reads CASGTGGGETQYF. Here the CDR3 DNA reads TGTGCTAGTGGAACAGGGGGCGGGGAGACCCAGTACTTC.

V usage is TRBV7-2 and J usage is TRBJ2-1, with D uncertain. V was pared by 5 bases and J by 7 bases, with 9 bases between. The length of the CDR3 is 12 residues. Germline V CDR1 and CDR2: SGHTA, FQGNSA. CDR3 residues: CASSVTWNEQFF. The CDR3 DNA follows: TGTGCCAGCAGCGTGACTTGGAATGAGCAGTTCTTC.

The chain links TRBV21-1 to TRBJ2-1; TRBD1, as called in the table, went unchecked against the DNA. TRBV21-1 constitutes a pseudogene. The CDR3 contains 15 residues. The DNA for the CDR3 is TGTGCCAGCAGCAATGGACAGGGCATCTACAATGAGCAGTTCTTC. Its protein product is CASSNGQGIYNEQFF.

The V call is TRBV28, the J call TRBJ2-2, with 7 bases lining up with TRBD1. The germline V gene has CDR1 MDHEN and CDR2 SYDVKM. V lost 4 bases to trimming and J lost 5 bases; unmatched junction nucleotides: 10. The CDR3 extends over 16 amino acids. The CDR3 is CASSYPEGASTGELFF. The CDR3 region has the DNA TGTGCCAGCAGTTACCCCGAGGGGGCGAGTACCGGGGAGCTGTTTTTT. The full variable domain, completed using reference TRBV28 and TRBJ2-2, is DVKVTQSSRYLVKRTGEKVFLECVQDMDHENMFWYRQDPGLGLRLIYFSYDVKMKEKGDIPEGYSVSREKKERFSLILESASTNQTSMYLCASSYPEGASTGELFFGEGSRLTVL.

The CDR3 DNA reads as TGTGCCAGCTTTTCAGCGGGATGGTACGAGCAGTACTTC. Translated, it gives CASFSAGWYEQYF. The genes are TRBV6-5 and TRBJ2-7; 7 nucleotides agree with TRBD2. V shed 8 bases, J shed 4 bases, and the junction held 8 bases outside the gene matches. This CDR3 comprises 13 residues. Germline V lookup: CDR1 MNHEY, CDR2 SVGAGI.

This chain joins TRBV4-2 and TRBJ1-2, with 9 bases fitting TRBD1. The CDR3 consists of 17 residues. CDR1 is LGHNA and CDR2 is YNFKEQ in the germline V gene. V was clipped by 0 bases and J by 4 bases; unmatched bases: 9. The CDR3 sequence: CASSQDVWDRAGYGYTF. The CDR3 DNA reads as TGTGCCAGCAGCCAAGATGTTTGGGACAGGGCGGGCTATGGCTACACCTTC.

This clone appeared a single time. The V and J genes are TRBV19 and TRBJ2-1, with 7 nucleotides matching TRBD1. Trimming cost V 6 bases and J 7 bases; bases outside gene matches: 9. Germline-derived CDR1 and CDR2 are LNHDA and SQIVND (reference sequence). The CDR3 contains 14 residues. The CDR3 nucleotides read TGTGCCAGTAGGCAACAGGGGCGTATGAATGAGCAGTTCTTC. It codes for CASRQQGRMNEQFF.

Comments on this clone: Other DNA sequences in the sample encode the same CDR3. The CDR3 nucleotides read TGCGCCAGCAGCCTGGGGACAGGCAATCAGCCCCAGCATTTT. Protein product: CASSLGTGNQPQHF. This sequence joins TRBV5-1 and TRBJ1-5; 7 nucleotides agree with TRBD1. The trim removed 4 bases at V and 2 bases at J, leaving 3 bases unmatched. The germline V gene encodes CDR1 SGHRS and CDR2 YFSETQ. The CDR3 sequence is 14 residues long.

CDR3 residues: CASSPGLLNTEAFF. The CDR3 DNA sequence: TGCGCCAGCAGCCCAGGGTTACTGAACACTGAAGCTTTCTTT. This chain connects TRBV5-1 to TRBJ1-1, with TRBD1 as a possible D gene (5 bases). The germline gives CDR1 SGHRS, CDR2 YFSETQ. The CDR3 is made up of 14 amino acids. Deletions cut 4 bases from V and 0 bases from J, with 10 bases between.

The chain recombines TRBV5-1 with TRBJ2-3; no clear D gene. The CDR3 covers 14 residues. Germline V CDR1 and CDR2: SGHRS, YFSETQ. V lost 0 bases and J 2 bases, leaving 7 bases between the germline ends. The CDR3 loop reads CASSLGQNTDTQYF. The CDR3 region has the DNA TGCGCCAGCAGCTTGGGTCAGAACACAGATACGCAGTATTTT.

This rearrangement joins TRBV5-1 to TRBJ1-1, with 8 bases fitting TRBD1. V trimming: 6 bases; J trimming: 0 bases; junction bases outside the gene matches: 4. The CDR3 runs 14 residues. In germline, CDR1 is SGHRS, CDR2 YFSETQ. In DNA form, the CDR3 reads TGCGCCAGCACCTCGACAGGGGTGAACACTGAAGCTTTCTTT. It translates to CASTSTGVNTEAFF. The full variable domain, its missing parts supplied by reference TRBV5-1 and TRBJ1-1, is KAGVTQTPRYLIKTRGQQVTLSCSPISGHRSVSWYQQTPGQGLQFLFEYFSETQRNKGNFPGRFSGRQFSNSRSEMNVSTLELGDSALYLCASTSTGVNTEAFFGQGTRLTVV.

This chain joins TRBV3-1 (or the pseudogene TRBV3-2) and TRBJ2-2, with 12 bases aligning to TRBD2. Germline CDR1 LGHDT, CDR2 YNNKEL (reference sequence). With V trimmed by 4 bases and J by 7 bases, 10 bases remained unmatched. This CDR3 comprises 17 residues. Written as DNA, the CDR3 is TGTGCCAGCAGCCGACTAGCGGGAGAAGGAGTGGACGGGGAGCTGTTTTTT. Translation gives CASSRLAGEGVDGELFF.

The V gene is TRBV7-9, the J gene TRBJ2-7; TRBD2 matches at 9 bases. The CDR3 has 16 amino acids. Looked up from germline, CDR1 is SEHNR and CDR2 is FQNEAQ (reference sequence). The V and J ends lost 5 bases and 3 bases, in that order; junction bases with no gene match: 11. The chain's CDR3 is CASSPILAGILYEQYF. CDR3 sequence (DNA): TGTGCCAGCAGCCCCATTCTAGCGGGAATACTCTACGAGCAGTACTTC.

This chain joins TRBV29-1 and TRBJ2-1; D remains unclear. There are 13 residues in the CDR3. V shed 4 bases and J shed 0 bases, with 7 bases lying between them. Germline loops: CDR1 SQVTM, CDR2 ANQGSEA. The CDR3 reads CSVAPSSYNEQFF. The CDR3 bases are TGCAGCGTTGCGCCGAGCTCCTACAATGAGCAGTTCTTC.

The V call is TRBV11-3, the J call TRBJ2-5; D perhaps matches TRBD2 (6 bases). Germline V gives CDR1 SGHNT, CDR2 YENEEA. Between the trimmed V and J ends, which lost 1 base and 0 bases, there was a span of 9 bases. The CDR3 is 15 residues long. CDR3 in DNA: TGTGCCAGCAGCTTAGGGGACTCCGACCAAGAGACCCAGTACTTC. It encodes CASSLGDSDQETQYF.

The chain uses TRBV6-1 and TRBJ1-1; the D is unclear. CDR3 length: 14 amino acids. Trimming removed 1 base at V and 5 bases at J, with 11 bases between. CDR1 and CDR2 from the germline V gene are MNHNS and SASEGT. This CDR3 reads CASSEGPAGTEAFF. DNA for the CDR3: TGTGCCAGCAGTGAAGGGCCGGCCGGGACTGAAGCTTTCTTT.

The chain employs TRBV19 and TRBJ1-5; maybe TRBD1 (6 bases). The length of the CDR3 is 16 residues. Trimming took off 2 bases at V and 0 bases at J, with 11 bases between the two ends. The germline CDR1 and CDR2 sequences are LNHDA and SQIVND (reference sequence). For the CDR3, the DNA is TGTGCCAGTAGTATACCAGGGGCGTCTAGCAATCAGCCCCAGCATTTT. It yields the protein CASSIPGASSNQPQHF.